The 14 T cell receptor beta chains below all came from one sample that was sequenced in a study of T cells in Graves' hyperthyroidism and ophthalmopathy. Authors of the study amplified TCR beta CDR3 regions from RNA transcripts. HTBI primers were the set used in a first-round RT-PCR of the TCR CDR3. From the multiplex PCR reads, TCRdb called clonotypes with MiXCR, one entry per CDR3 protein. The table records roughly 500,000 distinct CDR3 sequences, approximately 25% of them present only once. The sequenced sample was blood. The receptors shown here come from a woman under 40 with Graves' ophthalmopathy.

The sample holds many counts of this clonotype. This chain uses TRBV5-1 with TRBJ2-5, with D perhaps matching TRBD1 or TRBD2 (5 bases each). This CDR3 has 15 amino acids. Germline V lookup: CDR1 SGHRS, CDR2 YFSETQ. V dropped 0 bases and J dropped 1 base, with 10 bases sitting between them. CDR3 sequence: CASSLEKGTQETQYF. CDR3 DNA: TGCGCCAGCAGCTTGGAGAAGGGGACCCAAGAGACCCAGTACTTC.

This clonotype was counted at least ten times. The chain links TRBV11-1 to TRBJ2-5, with D possibly matching TRBD2 (6 bases). There are 16 residues in the CDR3. Germline V gene sequence: CDR1 SGHAT, CDR2 FQDESV (reference sequence). V lost 2 bases and J lost 1, with 14 bases in between. CDR3 bases: TGTGCCAGCAGCTTAAGACGGCGGGAACGCCAAGAGACCCAGTACTTC. The encoded protein is CASSLRRRERQETQYF.

The chain recombines TRBV11-2 with TRBJ2-7; TRBD1 aligns across 8 bases. Germline trimming cut 2 bases from V and 7 bases from J; bases unmatched to any gene: 7. This CDR3 region has 14 residues. Looked up from germline, CDR1 is SGHAT and CDR2 is FQNNGV. For the CDR3, the DNA is TGTGCCAGCAGCTTATATTGGGACAGGACTGAGCAGTACTTC. Encoded protein: CASSLYWDRTEQYF.

This clonotype was seen many times. The chain combines TRBV12-3 or TRBV12-4 with TRBJ2-2; possibly TRBD2 for D (5 bases). The CDR3 spans 15 residues. The V end was cut by 7 bases, the J end by 0 bases, with 12 bases between. CDR3 DNA: TGTGCCAGCATGACCGGGGAGTCGAACACCGGGGAGCTGTTTTTT. Translation gives CASMTGESNTGELFF.

Note on this clonotype: One junction end disagrees with the germline gene, perhaps due to a read error. The gene calls are TRBV5-1 and TRBJ2-5; D uncertain. CDR3 length equals 13 residues. CDR1 is SGHRS and CDR2 is YFSETQ in the germline V gene. CDR3 coding DNA: TGCGCCAGCAGCCGGAGCTACCAAGAGACCCAGCACTTC. Its protein product is CASSRSYQETQHF.

The chain couples TRBV19 to TRBJ1-1; weak D call: TRBD1 (5 bases). This CDR3 is built from 17 residues. Per the germline V gene, CDR1 is LNHDA and CDR2 is SQIVND (reference sequence). The V gene lost 4 bases and the J gene lost 0 bases, with 18 bases spanning the gap. CDR3 amino acids: CASSTSGGRSLNTEAFF. CDR3 DNA sequence: TGTGCCAGTAGTACCTCGGGGGGACGGTCCTTGAACACTGAAGCTTTCTTT.

In its sample, this clonotype was seen many times. V gene TRBV12-3 or TRBV12-4 combines with J gene TRBJ1-6; D gene unclear. V dropped 5 bases and J dropped 8 bases, with 19 bases sitting between them. The CDR3 spans 16 residues. CDR3 loop: CASSEQTAPGDSPLHF. CDR3 nucleotides: TGTGCCAGCAGTGAGCAGACTGCTCCCGGGGATTCACCCCTCCACTTT.

This clonotype was observed at least ten times. The chain employs TRBV19 and TRBJ1-2; D unclear. Trimming removed 3 bases from V and 1 base from J, with 12 bases in between. Germline loops: CDR1 LNHDA, CDR2 SQIVND (reference sequence). The CDR3 has 15 amino acids. In DNA, the CDR3 is TGTGCCAGTAGTATGGGCCTGCGTGGTAACTATGGCTACACCTTC. It is translated as CASSMGLRGNYGYTF.

The sample holds a few counts of this clonotype. The V call is TRBV6-2 or TRBV6-3, the J call TRBJ1-5; D call uncertain. CDR1 and CDR2 from the germline V gene are MNHEY and SVGEGT. The length of the CDR3 is 18 residues. The V and J ends lost 5 bases and 1 base respectively, with 21 bases between them. The CDR3 DNA follows: TGTGCCAGCAGTCCTAGTAGCAGATTCAGAGGGAGCAATCAGCCCCAGCATTTT. Amino acids: CASSPSSRFRGSNQPQHF.

In this sample, this clonotype turned up many times. The chain uses TRBV6-2 or TRBV6-3 and TRBJ1-1; D gene unclear. CDR1 and CDR2 from the germline V gene are MNHEY and SVGEGT. The CDR3 is 13 amino acids. Trimming stripped 7 bases from V and 2 bases from J, with 11 bases between. CDR3 region: CASTRTVNTEAFF. The CDR3 nucleotides read TGTGCCAGCACCAGGACCGTAAACACTGAAGCTTTCTTT.

In this sample, this clonotype turned up many times. The rearrangement joins TRBV29-1 to TRBJ1-2, with 10 bases fitting TRBD1. With 4 bases clipped from V and 8 bases from J, the junction kept 7 bases outside the gene matches. The CDR3 has 13 residues. CDR1 is SQVTM, CDR2 ANQGSEA, per germline. CDR3 sequence reads: CSVVRGQGTGYTF. The CDR3 DNA is TGCAGCGTTGTTAGGGGACAGGGGACCGGCTACACCTTC. Based on the CDR3 plus reference TRBV29-1 and TRBJ1-2, the full variable domain is SAVISQKPSRDICQRGTSLTIQCQVDSQVTMMFWYRQQPGQSLTLIATANQGSEATYESGFVIDKFPISRPNLTFSTLTVSNMSPEDSSIYLCSVVRGQGTGYTFGSGTRLTVV.

This clonotype came up a few times. The chain couples TRBV5-1 to TRBJ1-1; 8 bases are shared with TRBD1. Germline values: CDR1 SGHRS, CDR2 YFSETQ. The CDR3 totals 15 residues. V lost 0 bases and J lost 6; bases outside the gene matches: 7. The CDR3 protein is CASSLVAGGTPEAFF. The CDR3 DNA follows: TGCGCCAGCAGCTTGGTAGCAGGGGGCACTCCTGAAGCTTTCTTT. The whole variable domain, filled in from reference TRBV5-1 and TRBJ1-1, reads KAGVTQTPRYLIKTRGQQVTLSCSPISGHRSVSWYQQTPGQGLQFLFEYFSETQRNKGNFPGRFSGRQFSNSRSEMNVSTLELGDSALYLCASSLVAGGTPEAFFGQGTRLTVV.

About this clonotype: Given a much more abundant clone one base away, this may be a read error. The V call is TRBV27, the J call TRBJ2-5; D is ambiguous. The germline V gene encodes CDR1 MNHEY and CDR2 SMNVEV (reference sequence). This CDR3 comprises 14 residues. CDR3 DNA: TGTGCCAGCAGACCATCCGACAAGGCAGAGACCAAGTACTTC. Its translation is CASRPSDKAETKYF.

At least ten counts were recorded for this clonotype. The chain has TRBV20-1 and TRBJ1-1; 7 bases match TRBD1. The trim removed 1 base at V and 6 bases at J, leaving 8 bases unmatched. The CDR3 runs to 14 residues. Germline V gene sequence: CDR1 DFQATT, CDR2 SNEGSKA (reference sequence). The CDR3 loop is CSARGQGQGAEAFF. The CDR3 region has the DNA TGCAGTGCTAGAGGGCAGGGGCAGGGGGCTGAAGCTTTCTTT.